This TCR beta chain emerged from a study of T cell changes during pregnancy in multiple sclerosis. This CDR3 contains 14 residues. Germline V gene sequence: CDR1 SNHLY, CDR2 FYNNEI. Between the trimmed V and J ends, which lost 6 bases and 4 bases, there was a span of 13 bases. Clones were sequenced by immunoSEQ multiplex PCR, and TCRdb holds only the in-frame ones, with some missing. The sample carries 35,000 to 55,000 clones, about 92% recorded once. The rearrangement links TRBV2 to TRBJ1-3; D perhaps matches TRBD1 (5 bases). The clonotype originates from a female donor with multiple sclerosis, enrolled in a pregnancy study. Sequenced material: peripheral blood. The CDR3 DNA reads as TGTGCCAGCAGGGGGGGGAATTCGGGAAACACCATATATTTT. This encodes CASRGGNSGNTIYF.